This passage covers 5 T cell receptor beta chains from one sample sequenced in a study of vaccination and CD4 T cells after COVID-19. Sequencing of DNA taken from cultured CD4+ T cells relied on the Oncomine TCR Beta short-read assay. TCRdb re-analysed the PCR reads in MiXCR, keeping a single row per CDR3 protein. The table lists approximately 10,000 distinct CDR3 sequences, roughly two fifths of them singletons. These receptors' antigens are unknown. Documented treatment: roughly 10-day PBMC culture with coronavirus spike peptide pools or control peptides (ViraFEST assay). Sequencing was performed on CD4+ T cells from blood, cultured in vitro. The receptors originated from a human donor who had recovered from COVID-19.

This clonotype is a singleton in its sample. The V call is TRBV5-6, the J call TRBJ1-2, with no clear D. Germline assignment: CDR1 SGHDT and CDR2 YYEEEE. V was clipped by 0 bases and J by 5 bases, with 14 bases between them. The CDR3 runs 15 residues. The CDR3 DNA reads TGTGCCAGCAGCTTGGGACTACGGGATCCGTATGGCTACACCTTC. Translating gives CASSLGLRDPYGYTF.

This sequence joins TRBV4-3 and TRBJ1-3, with D unresolved. Germline values: CDR1 LGHNA, CDR2 YSLEER. Trimming pared 1 base from V and 4 bases from J, leaving 8 bases between. CDR3 length: 14 residues. In DNA, the CDR3 is TGCGCCAGCAGCCAAGCGGGGTTCGGAAACACCATATATTTT. It encodes CASSQAGFGNTIYF.

The chain joins TRBV18 to TRBJ1-6; D call uncertain. The CDR3 contains 15 residues. Deletions cut 0 bases from V and 2 bases from J, with 5 bases between. Germline assignment: CDR1 KGHSH and CDR2 LQKENI. The CDR3 coding sequence is TGTGCCAGCTCACCACCACCGGCCTATAATTCACCCCTCCACTTT. It is translated as CASSPPPAYNSPLHF.

This chain connects TRBV27 to TRBJ1-1; D is unresolved. The V end was cut by 3 bases, the J end by 1 base, with 12 bases between. The CDR3 runs 15 residues. The germline CDR1 and CDR2 sequences are MNHEY and SMNVEV (reference sequence). The CDR3 is CASSFNANWNTEAFF. CDR3 in DNA: TGTGCCAGCAGTTTCAACGCGAATTGGAACACTGAAGCTTTCTTT.

This chain links TRBV2 with TRBJ1-1; 7 bases align to TRBD1. This CDR3 contains 12 residues. Losses at the gene ends were 6 bases for V and 11 bases for J; bases not matched to a gene: 9. The V gene's germline CDR1 is SNHLY and CDR2 FYNNEI. The CDR3 is CASRGTVETAFF. CDR3 DNA sequence: TGTGCCAGCAGGGGGACAGTTGAGACGGCTTTCTTT. The full variable domain, rest sourced from reference TRBV2 and TRBJ1-1, is EPEVTQTPSHQVTQMGQEVILRCVPISNHLYFYWYRQILGQKVEFLVSFYNNEISEKSEIFDDQFSVERPDGSNFTLKIRSTKLEDSAMYFCASRGTVETAFFGQGTRLTVV.